This T cell receptor beta chain was sequenced during a study of breast tumors, draining lymph nodes, adjacent tissues. The sample holds many counts of this clonotype. As yet, its antigen is unknown. CDR1 is DFQATT and CDR2 is SNEGSKA in the germline V gene (reference sequence). Trimming took 2 bases from V and 3 from J, leaving 17 bases between them. CDR3 length equals 15 residues. Study conclusions and caveats: Compared with lymph nodes, tumors were less diverse; compared with nontumor tissue, more.

TCRdb processed the multiplex PCR reads anew with MiXCR; each CDR3 protein has one entry. The sample records around 25,000 distinct CDR3 sequences, less than 25% being singletons. The sample taken for sequencing was breast tumor tissue. J is TRBJ2-7 and V is TRBV20-1; the D gene is possibly TRBD1 (5 bases). The receptor was isolated from a female donor with breast cancer. Some clones in this sample may be carry-over from other donors' samples. CDR3 in amino acids: CSARSRTPALYEQYF. Written as DNA, the CDR3 is TGCAGTGCTAGATCGAGGACACCCGCCCTCTACGAGCAGTACTTC.